The T cell receptor (beta chain) under discussion was sequenced for a study of shared clonotypes between healthy human individuals. The study's findings and limits: The study drew on few donors, limiting represented genetic and exposure-history diversity.

Germline values: CDR1 SGHTA, CDR2 FQGNSA. The V gene end was trimmed by 2 bases and the J gene end by 1 base; junction bases not matched to a gene: 11. The CDR3 has 19 residues. As to this clone: Its antigen is not identified.

The study ran the assay at deep level. TCRdb's copy holds only in-frame clones and misses some; the assay was immunoSEQ multiplex PCR. The sample yields about 2.3 million clones, about nine tenths seen once. The material sequenced was naive CD4+ T cells from PBMCs. The subset is: CD45RA+ positively selected. This TCR was sampled from a man between 18 and 35 years old in good health. Some clones in this sample may be carry-over from other donors' samples. V and J are TRBV7-2 and TRBJ2-1, with 10 positions matching TRBD1. The CDR3 reads CASSLFPGQGPESYNEQFF. DNA for the CDR3: TGTGCCAGCAGCTTATTCCCGGGACAGGGGCCAGAGTCCTACAATGAGCAGTTCTTC.